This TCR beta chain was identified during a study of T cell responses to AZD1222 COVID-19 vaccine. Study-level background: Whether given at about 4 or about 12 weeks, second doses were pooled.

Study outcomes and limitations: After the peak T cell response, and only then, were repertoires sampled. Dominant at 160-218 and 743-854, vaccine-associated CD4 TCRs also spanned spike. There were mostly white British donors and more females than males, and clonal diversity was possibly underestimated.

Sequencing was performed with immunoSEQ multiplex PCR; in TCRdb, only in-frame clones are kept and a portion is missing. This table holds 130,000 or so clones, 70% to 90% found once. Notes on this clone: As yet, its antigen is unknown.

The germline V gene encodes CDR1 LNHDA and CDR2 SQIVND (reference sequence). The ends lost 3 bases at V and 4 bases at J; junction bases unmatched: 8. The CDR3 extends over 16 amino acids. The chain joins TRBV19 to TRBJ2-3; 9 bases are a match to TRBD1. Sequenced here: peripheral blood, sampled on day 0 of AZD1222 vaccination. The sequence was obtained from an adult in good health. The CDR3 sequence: CASSILGQGQPDTQYF. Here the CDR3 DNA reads TGTGCCAGTAGTATTTTGGGACAGGGCCAGCCAGATACGCAGTATTTT.